This is a list of T cell receptor beta chains from one sample in a study of T cell changes during pregnancy in multiple sclerosis. The repertoire was sequenced with immunoSEQ multiplex PCR; TCRdb's copy has only in-frame clones and lacks some. In the table there are about 56,000 clones, about nine tenths of which are singletons. The sample was CD4+ T cells from peripheral blood mononuclear cells, taken in the third trimester of pregnancy. The receptor source for this set is a female donor with multiple sclerosis, enrolled in a pregnancy study. Each CDR3 is given with its conserved first and last residue. A clone size is listed for some rows: how often the clone was seen (once, few, many), or a class if it is expanded.

clone size	V gene	CDR3 protein
-	TRBV7-9	CASSDLPGQTFF
-	TRBV19	CASSIGGGGNQPQHF
-	TRBV7-3	CASSLLDRNYGYTF
-	TRBV7-6	CASSSIDWGRALDEQFF
-	TRBV7-2	CASSPAYEQYF
-	TRBV6-7	CASSYTTGQLFEYEQYF
-	TRBV18	CASSPPKGSYGYTF
-	TRBV5-1	CASSAVGARETQYF
-	TRBV7-9	CATLPGQGPLNYGYTF
-	TRBV7-2	CASSLNGGSNQPQHF
-	TRBV19	CASSEGRGYTF
-	TRBV19	CASSILPGQGAPSGNTIYF
-	TRBV7-2	CATISLSADYGYTF
-	TRBV7-2	CASSLAEQEKLFF
once	TRBV18	CASSPPARGTQYF
-	TRBV28	CASSFVAGNTDTQYF
-	TRBV7-2	CASSLGGRGRTEAFF
few	TRBV6-5	CASSYGGLLYQETQYF